This T cell receptor (beta chain) originates from a study of blood T cells in healthy people across ages (dated by TCRdb to about 2015). At the level of the whole study: Template switching captured roughly one uniquely barcoded TCR beta cDNA molecule per two T cells in model experiments. To avoid experimental bias, donors of different ages were distributed randomly across sequencing lanes. The donors were divided into four age groups: young (average about 16 years), middle-aged (roughly 42), aged (62) and long-lived (about 90). For two donors (one aged 18 to 29 and one aged 80 or older), the study analyzed two additional independent replicas of 1 million unique cDNA reads from the same blood draw. Age-related changes in TCR beta repertoire diversity were measured in the study by deep sequencing normalized with unique cDNA molecular identifiers. Results the study describes overall, beyond this receptor: Since profiling was done on bulk unsorted PBMCs, naive and antigen-experienced compartments could not be conclusively compared. As age increased, observed TCR beta diversity per million T cells dropped in a roughly linear way, and a significant reduction was already evident by age 40. Compared with the aged group, more naive CD4+ T cells, fewer expanded clones and increased TCR diversity were shown by the long-lived group, suggesting age selection. Because donor CMV infection status was unknown, age-related changes in expanded clonotypes were potentially confounded. There was a strong correlation between observed TCR beta diversity and the percentage of naive T cells measured by flow cytometry. Estimates of total diversity based on one million sequenced T cells were considered lower bounds and underestimates.

The receptor library was made with 5' RACE. The sample was run on an Illumina HiSeq 2500. The second PCR ran for about 6 to 11 cycles and used a J-beta primer mix along with a sample-barcoded 5' primer. A template-switch 5' adaptor carrying 12 random nucleotides introduced a unique molecular identifier onto each TCR beta cDNA molecule. Each sample yielded at least 2.5 million CDR3-containing paired-end reads. First-strand cDNA was synthesized from all RNA with the Mint cDNA synthesis kit, primed by a TRBC-specific oligonucleotide. Following uracil-DNA glycosylase treatment, a first 18-cycle PCR with universal primers M1SS and BC2_uni_R was performed on all cDNA. On the study's bioinformatics: For normalization, 1 million high-quality reads were randomly selected from each sample, with every read carrying a distinct molecular identifier. Reads with shared molecular identifiers were discarded instead of being binned into consensus sequences. CDR3 identification, clonotype clustering and error correction used MiTCR with a Q25 quality threshold and the strictest error-elimination algorithm. A nonparametric unseen species model using Euler transformation provided a lower-bound estimate of total TCR beta diversity. TCRdb's own reprocessing of the public reads used fastp at Q25 and MiXCR and kept productive beta chains. CDR3 protein sequences are deduplicated, and each keeps its most common genes and DNA. The V and J calls were not made by the authors but by TCRdb's processing. For this sample the table gives 630,000 or so distinct CDR3 sequences, of which about 34% were detected only once. Of the sample, 15% to 19% falls within the top ten clones.

This clonotype was recorded many times. Its antigen is unknown. Base qualities are not at hand, and no much larger clone is one base apart. Donors were 35 to 40 systemically healthy Caucasian individuals from Russia aged roughly 6 to 100 years. Each donor gave around 9.5 milliliters of peripheral blood, collected into EDTA-treated Vacutainer tubes. Ficoll-Paque density-gradient centrifugation was used to isolate PBMCs, with at least 6.5 million per sample. Total RNA was extracted from PBMCs with Trizol reagent, with at least 5.5 micrograms obtained per sample. Naive CD45RAhigh/CD27high T cell percentages were measured by flow cytometry on a PBMC aliquot from every donor. The CDR3 measures 11 amino acids from cysteine to phenylalanine. Just the 33-base CDR3 DNA is kept, in frame starting at base 1. Trimming removed 6 bases from V and 1 base from J, leaving 3 bases between the germline ends. The germline V gene encodes CDR1 SNHLY and CDR2 FYNNEI.

In this chain, TRBV2 is recombined with TRBJ1-1; the D gene cannot be named for sure. The receptor's source is a woman of 80 years or more in good health. Donor details come from another sample of the same person, matched by shared clones. The specimen was blood. The DNA is as follows: TGTGCCAGCAGCTCGAACACTGAAGCTTTCTTT. It translates to CASSSNTEAFF.